The source of this T cell receptor (beta chain) is a study of CD8 T cells in Susac syndrome (dated by TCRdb to the late 2010s). With regard to the full study: Whether CD8+ T cell activation and differentiation in Susac syndrome was antigen driven was tested using repertoire sequencing. The study compared CD8+ T cell repertoire clonality among about a dozen healthy donors, 14 Susac syndrome patients and approximately 16 multiple sclerosis patients. Broad study findings and their caveats: The TCR sequencing and HLA analysis was acknowledged to have included a relatively small number of individuals.

Peripheral blood CD8+ and CD4+ T cells from healthy donors, Susac syndrome patients and multiple sclerosis patients were profiled by high-throughput TCR beta sequencing. Treatment-naive patients with stable or active relapsing-remitting disease fulfilling revised McDonald criteria were used as multiple sclerosis controls. Bulk CD8+ and CD4+ T cells were purified by magnetic negative isolation, while CD8+ TEMRA cells were enriched using FACS. Blood was drawn into EDTA tubes, processed within 24 hours, and PBMCs were isolated by density gradient centrifugation. PBMCs intended for TCR sequencing were cryopreserved in liquid nitrogen and were subsequently thawed in a 37 degrees C water bath. The sorted or isolated CD4+, CD8+ and CD8+ TEMRA cells had a purity of 90% or higher. RNA was extracted using the RNeasy kit, and roughly 0.45 to 1 ug of the RNA was reverse transcribed with random hexamers. TCR beta CDR3 regions were amplified with the immunoSEQ multiplex PCR assay covering 54 Vbeta and 13 Jbeta segments. Bias from PCR amplification was corrected by using a synthetic template baseline for primer optimization and for computational correction. The authors processed their data as follows. Only productive sequences were kept, with reads annotated to V, D and J genes according to IMGT and analyzed in immunoSEQ Analyzer. Clonality was computed as one minus Shannon entropy normalized by log2 of the number of productive unique sequences. For each patient and control, public and private clones were evaluated within the 100 most prevalent clones. A clone was defined as Susac-specific if it was absent from the healthy and MS cohorts, from roughly 990 published viral clones and from other ImmuneACCESS disease sequences. In TCRdb, the public reads were trimmed at Q25 with fastp and aligned with MiXCR, with productive beta chains retained. Under each unique CDR3 protein, matching rows form one entry showing the most common genes and DNA. TCRdb assigned the V and J calls; the authors' analysis was not used. The sample yields about 280,000 distinct CDR3 sequences; around 84% were counted once. The ten top clones hold around 0.12% of the sample.

From its cysteine to its phenylalanine, the CDR3 spans 15 amino acids. The retained sequence is limited to the CDR3, 45 bases, with the frame set at the first base. CDR1 and CDR2 (DFQATT, SNEGSKA) derive from the germline V gene (reference sequence). V gives up 1 base and J gives up 0 bases, and the segment between their germline ends measures 13 bases. Worth noting for this clonotype: Its antigen specificity is not known. No clone much larger than this one lies a single base away; base qualities are absent.

The chain couples TRBV20-1 to TRBJ2-7; the D gene cannot be named for sure. The receptor was derived from a human donor with multiple sclerosis. The sequenced material came from CD8+ T cells from PBMCs. Here the CDR3 is given as CSARGTDHGSYEQYF. The nucleotide sequence reads as follows: TGCAGTGCTAGAGGGACGGACCATGGCTCCTACGAGCAGTACTTC.